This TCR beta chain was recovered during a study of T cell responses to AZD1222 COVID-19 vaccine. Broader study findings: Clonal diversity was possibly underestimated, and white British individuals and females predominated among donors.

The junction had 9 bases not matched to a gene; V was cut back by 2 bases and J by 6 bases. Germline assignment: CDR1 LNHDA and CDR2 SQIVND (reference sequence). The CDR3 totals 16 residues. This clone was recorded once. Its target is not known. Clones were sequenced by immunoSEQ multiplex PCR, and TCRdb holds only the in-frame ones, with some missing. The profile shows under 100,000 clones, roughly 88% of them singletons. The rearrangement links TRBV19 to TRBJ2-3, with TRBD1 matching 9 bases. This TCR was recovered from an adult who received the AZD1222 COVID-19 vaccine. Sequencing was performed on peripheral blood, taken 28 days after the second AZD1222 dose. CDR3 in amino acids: CASSIRGQGNSDTQYF. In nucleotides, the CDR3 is TGTGCCAGTAGTATAAGGGGACAGGGCAATTCTGATACGCAGTATTTT.